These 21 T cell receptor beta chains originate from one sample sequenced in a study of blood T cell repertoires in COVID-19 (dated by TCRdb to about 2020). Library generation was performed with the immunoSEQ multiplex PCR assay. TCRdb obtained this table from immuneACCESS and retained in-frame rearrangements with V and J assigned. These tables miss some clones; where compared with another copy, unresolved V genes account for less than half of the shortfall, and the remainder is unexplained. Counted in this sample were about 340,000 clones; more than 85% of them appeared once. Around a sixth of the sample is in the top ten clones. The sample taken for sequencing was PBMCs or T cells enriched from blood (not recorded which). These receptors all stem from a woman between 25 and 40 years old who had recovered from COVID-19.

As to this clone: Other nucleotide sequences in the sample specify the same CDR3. CDR3 bases: TGTGCCAGTAGCCCAACAGGGACTGGAAACACCATATATTTT. Its translation is CASSPTGTGNTIYF. This rearrangement joins TRBV19 to TRBJ1-3; TRBD1 might be the D (6 bases). Trimming pared 6 bases from V and 2 bases from J, leaving 11 bases between. The CDR3 covers 14 residues. Per germline, CDR1 LNHDA and CDR2 SQIVND (reference sequence).

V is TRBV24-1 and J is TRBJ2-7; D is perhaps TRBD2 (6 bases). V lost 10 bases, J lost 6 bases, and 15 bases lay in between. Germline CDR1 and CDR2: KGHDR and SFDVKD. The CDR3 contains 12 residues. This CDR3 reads CATAGPGGEQYF. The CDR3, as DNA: TGTGCCACAGCGGGCCCCGGCGGCGAGCAGTACTTC.

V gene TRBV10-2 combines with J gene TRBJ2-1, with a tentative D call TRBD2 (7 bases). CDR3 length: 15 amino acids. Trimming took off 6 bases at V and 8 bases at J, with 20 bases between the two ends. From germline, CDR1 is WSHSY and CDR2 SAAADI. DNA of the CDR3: TGCGCCAGCAGGCCCACAGGGACTATCTCTCATGAGCAGTTCTTC. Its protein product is CASRPTGTISHEQFF.

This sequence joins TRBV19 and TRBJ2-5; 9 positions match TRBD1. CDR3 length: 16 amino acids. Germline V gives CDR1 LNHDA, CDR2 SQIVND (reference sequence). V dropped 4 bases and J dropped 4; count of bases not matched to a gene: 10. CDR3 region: CASSTTGTGSRETQYF. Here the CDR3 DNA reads TGTGCCAGTAGTACCACCGGGACAGGGTCGAGAGAGACCCAGTACTTC.

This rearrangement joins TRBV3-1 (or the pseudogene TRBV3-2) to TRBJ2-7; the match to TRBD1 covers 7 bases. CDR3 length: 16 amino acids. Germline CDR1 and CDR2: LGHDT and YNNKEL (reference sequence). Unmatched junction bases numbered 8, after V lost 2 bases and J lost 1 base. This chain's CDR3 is CASSQRGGRESYEQYF. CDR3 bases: TGTGCCAGCAGCCAAAGAGGGGGCAGAGAATCCTACGAGCAGTACTTC.

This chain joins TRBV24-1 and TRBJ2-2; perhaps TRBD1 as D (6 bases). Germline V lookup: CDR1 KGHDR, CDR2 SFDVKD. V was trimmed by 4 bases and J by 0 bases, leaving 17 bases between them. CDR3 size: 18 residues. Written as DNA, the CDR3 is TGTGCCACCAGTGAACCACAGGGTATACCCGCGAACACCGGGGAGCTGTTTTTT. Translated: CATSEPQGIPANTGELFF.

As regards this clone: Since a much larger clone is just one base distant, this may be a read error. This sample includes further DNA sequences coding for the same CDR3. The CDR3 here is CASSRGSYEQYF. The CDR3 nucleotides read TGTGCCAGCAGTAGAGGTTCCTACGAGCAGTACTTC. The chain carries TRBV28 and TRBJ2-7, with unresolved D. Trimming pared 5 bases from V and 1 base from J, leaving 6 bases between. Per germline, CDR1 MDHEN and CDR2 SYDVKM. This CDR3 is 12 amino acids long. Supplemented by reference TRBV28 and TRBJ2-7, the full variable domain reads DVKVTQSSRYLVKRTGEKVFLECVQDMDHENMFWYRQDPGLGLRLIYFSYDVKMKEKGDIPEGYSVSREKKERFSLILESASTNQTSMYLCASSRGSYEQYFGPGTRLTVT.

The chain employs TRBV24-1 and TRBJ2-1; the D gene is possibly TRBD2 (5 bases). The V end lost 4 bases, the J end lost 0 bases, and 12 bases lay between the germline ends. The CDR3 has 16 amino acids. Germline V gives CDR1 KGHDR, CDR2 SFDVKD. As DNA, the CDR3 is TGTGCCACCAGTGACTCTTGGGAGAGCTCCTACAATGAGCAGTTCTTC. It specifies CATSDSWESSYNEQFF.

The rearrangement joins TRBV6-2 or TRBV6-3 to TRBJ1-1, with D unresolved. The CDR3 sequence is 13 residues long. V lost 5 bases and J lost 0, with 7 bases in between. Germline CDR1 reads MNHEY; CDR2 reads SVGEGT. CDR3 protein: CASSNPMNTEAFF. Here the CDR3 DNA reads TGTGCCAGCAGTAACCCTATGAACACTGAAGCTTTCTTT.

This CDR3 reads CASSIGLAGGYSSYNEQFF. The CDR3 coding sequence is TGTGCCAGTAGTATAGGGCTAGCGGGAGGGTACAGCTCCTACAATGAGCAGTTCTTC. The chain couples TRBV19 to TRBJ2-1; 12 nucleotides match TRBD2. The V gene's germline CDR1 is LNHDA and CDR2 SQIVND (reference sequence). Unmatched junction bases numbered 7, after V lost 1 base and J lost 0 bases. The CDR3 contains 19 residues.

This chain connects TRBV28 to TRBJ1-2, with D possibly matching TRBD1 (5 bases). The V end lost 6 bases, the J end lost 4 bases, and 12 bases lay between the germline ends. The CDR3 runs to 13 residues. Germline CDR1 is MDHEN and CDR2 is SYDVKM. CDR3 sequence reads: CASREAGGYGYTF. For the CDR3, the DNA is TGTGCCAGCAGGGAAGCGGGGGGCTATGGCTACACCTTC.

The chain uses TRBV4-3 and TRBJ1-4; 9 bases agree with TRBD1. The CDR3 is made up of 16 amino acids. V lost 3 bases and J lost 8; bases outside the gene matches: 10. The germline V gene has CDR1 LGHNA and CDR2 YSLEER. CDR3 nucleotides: TGCGCCAGCAGCCAGCAATGGACAGGGGAAGAGGAAAAACTGTTTTTT. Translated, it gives CASSQQWTGEEEKLFF.

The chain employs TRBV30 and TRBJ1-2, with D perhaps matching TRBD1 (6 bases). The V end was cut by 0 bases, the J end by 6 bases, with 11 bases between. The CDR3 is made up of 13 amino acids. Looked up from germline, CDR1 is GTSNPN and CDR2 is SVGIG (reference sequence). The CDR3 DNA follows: TGTGCCTGGAGTGTTATTACAGGGAATGGCTACACCTTC. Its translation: CAWSVITGNGYTF.

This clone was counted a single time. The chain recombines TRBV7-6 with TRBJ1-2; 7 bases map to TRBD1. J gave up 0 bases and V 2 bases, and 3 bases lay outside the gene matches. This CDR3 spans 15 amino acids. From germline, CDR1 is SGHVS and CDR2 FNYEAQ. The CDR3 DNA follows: TGTGCCAGCAGCTTATCAGGGGGTCCTAACTATGGCTACACCTTC. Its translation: CASSLSGGPNYGYTF.

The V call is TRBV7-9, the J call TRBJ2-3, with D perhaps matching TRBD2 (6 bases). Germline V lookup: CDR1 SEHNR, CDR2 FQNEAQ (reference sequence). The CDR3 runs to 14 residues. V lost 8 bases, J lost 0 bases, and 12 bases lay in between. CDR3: CASLHAGSTDTQYF. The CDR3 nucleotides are TGTGCCAGCCTTCACGCGGGGAGCACAGATACGCAGTATTTT.

CDR3 protein: CATSSEPGQGGYTF. The CDR3 DNA reads as TGTGCCACCAGCAGCGAACCCGGACAGGGAGGCTACACCTTC. This rearrangement joins TRBV15 to TRBJ1-2; 8 bases line up with TRBD1. CDR3 length equals 14 residues. CDR1 LNHNV and CDR2 YYDKDF come from the germline V gene (reference sequence). V dropped 3 bases and J dropped 8; count of bases not matched to a gene: 8. Looking up the rest from reference TRBV15 and TRBJ1-2 gives the full variable domain: DAMVIQNPRYQVTQFGKPVTLSCSQTLNHNVMYWYQQKSSQAPKLLFHYYDKDFNNEADTPDNFQSRRPNTSFCFLDIRSPGLGDTAMYLCATSSEPGQGGYTFGSGTRLTVV.

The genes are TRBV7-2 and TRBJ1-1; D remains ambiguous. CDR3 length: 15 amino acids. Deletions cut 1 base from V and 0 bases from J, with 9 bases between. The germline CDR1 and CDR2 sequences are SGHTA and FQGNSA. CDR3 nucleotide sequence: TGTGCCAGCAGCTTAGGTCCAGGCTTGAACACTGAAGCTTTCTTT. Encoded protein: CASSLGPGLNTEAFF.

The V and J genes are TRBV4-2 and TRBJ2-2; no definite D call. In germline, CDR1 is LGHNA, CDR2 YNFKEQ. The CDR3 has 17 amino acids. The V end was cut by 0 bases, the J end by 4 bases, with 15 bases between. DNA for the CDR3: TGTGCCAGCAGCCAAGATCACGGCGCTAGTAGCACCGGGGAGCTGTTTTTT. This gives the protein CASSQDHGASSTGELFF.

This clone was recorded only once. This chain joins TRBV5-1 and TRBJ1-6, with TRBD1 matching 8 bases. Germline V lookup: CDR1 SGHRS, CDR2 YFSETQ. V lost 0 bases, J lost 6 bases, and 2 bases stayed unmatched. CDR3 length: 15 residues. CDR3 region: CASSLDTGGNSPLHF. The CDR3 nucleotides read TGCGCCAGCAGCTTGGACACAGGGGGTAATTCACCCCTCCACTTT.

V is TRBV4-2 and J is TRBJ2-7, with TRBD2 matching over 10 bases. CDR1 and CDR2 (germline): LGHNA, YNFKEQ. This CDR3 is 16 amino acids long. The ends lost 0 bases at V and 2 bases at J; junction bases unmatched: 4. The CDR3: CASSQEGTSATYEQYF. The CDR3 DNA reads TGTGCCAGCAGCCAAGAAGGGACTAGCGCAACCTACGAGCAGTACTTC.

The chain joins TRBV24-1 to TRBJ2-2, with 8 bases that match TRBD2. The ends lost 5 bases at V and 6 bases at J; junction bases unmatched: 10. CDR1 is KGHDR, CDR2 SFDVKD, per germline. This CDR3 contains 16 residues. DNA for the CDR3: TGTGCCACCAGTGTCGGGAGGGGGACATCTCCCGGGGAGCTGTTTTTT. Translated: CATSVGRGTSPGELFF.